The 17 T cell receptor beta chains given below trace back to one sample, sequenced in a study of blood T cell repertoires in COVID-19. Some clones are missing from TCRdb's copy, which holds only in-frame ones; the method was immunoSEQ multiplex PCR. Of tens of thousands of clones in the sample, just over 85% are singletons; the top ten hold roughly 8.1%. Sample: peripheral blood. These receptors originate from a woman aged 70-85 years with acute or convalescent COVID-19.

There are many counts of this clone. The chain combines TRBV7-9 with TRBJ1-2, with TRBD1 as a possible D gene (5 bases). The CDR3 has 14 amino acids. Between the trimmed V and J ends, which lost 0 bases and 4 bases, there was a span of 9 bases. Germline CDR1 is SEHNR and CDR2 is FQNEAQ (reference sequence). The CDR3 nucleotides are TGTGCCAGCAGCTTAGCAGGGCAGGGCTATGGCTACACCTTC. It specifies CASSLAGQGYGYTF.

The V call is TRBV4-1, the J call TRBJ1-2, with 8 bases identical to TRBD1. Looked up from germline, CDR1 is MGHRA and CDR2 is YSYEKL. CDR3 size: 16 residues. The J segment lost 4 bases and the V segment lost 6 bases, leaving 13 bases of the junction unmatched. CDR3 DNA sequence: TGCGCCAGCAGACCGAACCAGGGGGCCCAGGGCTATGGCTACACCTTC. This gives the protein CASRPNQGAQGYGYTF.

The CDR3 DNA is TGTGCCAGCAGTCCGACTGGGGGCCCCACCTTCAATCAGCCCCAGCATTTT. Translating gives CASSPTGGPTFNQPQHF. The J gene is TRBJ1-5, the V gene TRBV27; maybe TRBD1 (6 bases). V lost 5 bases, J lost 3 bases, and 20 bases lay in between. Germline V gene data show CDR1 as MNHEY and CDR2 as SMNVEV (reference sequence). The CDR3 has 17 amino acids.

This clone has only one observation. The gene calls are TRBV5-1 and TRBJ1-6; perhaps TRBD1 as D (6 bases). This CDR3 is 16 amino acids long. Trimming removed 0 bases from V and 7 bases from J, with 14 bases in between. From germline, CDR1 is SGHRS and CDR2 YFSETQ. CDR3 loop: CASSLGQGRGNSPLHF. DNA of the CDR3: TGCGCCAGCAGCTTGGGGCAGGGGAGAGGGAATTCACCCCTCCACTTT.

CDR3: CASSDRERYEQYF. CDR3 nucleotides: TGTGCCAGCAGTGACAGGGAAAGGTACGAGCAGTACTTC. The chain uses TRBV2 and TRBJ2-7; possible D gene TRBD1, 5 bases. Per germline, CDR1 SNHLY and CDR2 FYNNEI. With 3 bases removed from V and 4 bases from J, the gap between germline ends came to 10 bases. CDR3 size: 13 residues.

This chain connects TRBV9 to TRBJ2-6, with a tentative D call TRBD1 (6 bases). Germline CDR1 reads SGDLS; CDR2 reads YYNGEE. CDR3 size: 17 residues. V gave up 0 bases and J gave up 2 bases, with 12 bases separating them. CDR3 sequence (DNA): TGTGCCAGCAGCGTAGTAGGTCACAGGGCTGGGGCCAACGTCCTGACTTTC. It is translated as CASSVVGHRAGANVLTF.

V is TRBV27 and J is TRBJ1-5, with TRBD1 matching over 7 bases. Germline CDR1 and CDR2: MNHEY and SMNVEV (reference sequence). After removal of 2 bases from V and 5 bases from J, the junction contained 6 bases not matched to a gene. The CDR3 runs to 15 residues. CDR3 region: CASSLRRGLDQPQHF. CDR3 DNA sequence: TGTGCCAGCAGTTTAAGAAGGGGGCTGGATCAGCCCCAGCATTTT.

CDR3 DNA: TGTGCCACCAGCAGAGGCGAGGGGGCTTACACCGGGGAGCTGTTTTTT. It translates to CATSRGEGAYTGELFF. The rearrangement joins TRBV15 to TRBJ2-2; 7 nucleotides agree with TRBD1. Unmatched junction bases numbered 5, after V lost 1 base and J lost 3 bases. Germline V gene lookup returns CDR1 LNHNV and CDR2 YYDKDF (reference sequence). CDR3 length: 16 amino acids.

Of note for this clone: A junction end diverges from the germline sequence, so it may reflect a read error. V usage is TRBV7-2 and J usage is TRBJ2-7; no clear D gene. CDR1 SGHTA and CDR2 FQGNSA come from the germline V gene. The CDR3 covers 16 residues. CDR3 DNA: TGTGCCAGCAGCCAACATCGCAATCTCATCTCCCACGAGCAGTACTTC. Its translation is CASSQHRNLISHEQYF.

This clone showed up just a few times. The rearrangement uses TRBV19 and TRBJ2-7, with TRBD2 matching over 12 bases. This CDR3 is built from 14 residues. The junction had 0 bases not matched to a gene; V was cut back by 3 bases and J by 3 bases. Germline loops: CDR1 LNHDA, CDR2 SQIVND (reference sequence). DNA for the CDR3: TGTGCCAGTAGTATGACTAGCGGGAGCTACGAGCAGTACTTC. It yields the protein CASSMTSGSYEQYF. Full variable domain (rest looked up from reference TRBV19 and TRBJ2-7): DGGITQSPKYLFRKEGQNVTLSCEQNLNHDAMYWYRQDPGQGLRLIYYSQIVNDFQKGDIAEGYSVSREKKESFPLTVTSAQKNPTAFYLCASSMTSGSYEQYFGPGTRLTVT.

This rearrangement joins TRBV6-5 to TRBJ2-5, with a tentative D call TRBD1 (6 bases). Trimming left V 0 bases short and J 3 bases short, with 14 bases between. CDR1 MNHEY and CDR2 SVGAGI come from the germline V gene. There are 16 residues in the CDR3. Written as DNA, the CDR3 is TGTGCCAGCAGTTACTCGACCACGGGACAAAAAGAGACCCAGTACTTC. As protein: CASSYSTTGQKETQYF.

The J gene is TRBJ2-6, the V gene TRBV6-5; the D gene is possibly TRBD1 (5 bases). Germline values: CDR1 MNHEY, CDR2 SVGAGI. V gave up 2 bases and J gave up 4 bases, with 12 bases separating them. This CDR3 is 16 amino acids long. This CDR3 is CASSYDPGYGANVLTF. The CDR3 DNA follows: TGTGCCAGCAGTTACGATCCAGGGTACGGGGCCAACGTCCTGACTTTC.

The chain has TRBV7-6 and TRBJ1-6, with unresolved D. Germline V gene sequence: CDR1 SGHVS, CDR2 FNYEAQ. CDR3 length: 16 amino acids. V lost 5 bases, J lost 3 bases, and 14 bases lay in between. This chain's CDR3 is CASSRGEAGYNSPLHF. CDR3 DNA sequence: TGTGCCAGCAGCCGGGGAGAGGCGGGCTATAATTCACCCCTCCACTTT.

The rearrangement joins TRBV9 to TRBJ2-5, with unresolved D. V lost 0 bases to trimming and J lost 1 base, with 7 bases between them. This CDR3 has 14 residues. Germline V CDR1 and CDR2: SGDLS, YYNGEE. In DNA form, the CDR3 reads TGTGCCAGCAGCGTAGGCCGCAGCCAAGAGACCCAGTACTTC. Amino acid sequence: CASSVGRSQETQYF. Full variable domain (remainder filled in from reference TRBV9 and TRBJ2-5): DSGVTQTPKHLITATGQRVTLRCSPRSGDLSVYWYQQSLDQGLQFLIQYYNGEERAKGNILERFSAQQFPDLHSELNLSSLELGDSALYFCASSVGRSQETQYFGPGTRLLVL.

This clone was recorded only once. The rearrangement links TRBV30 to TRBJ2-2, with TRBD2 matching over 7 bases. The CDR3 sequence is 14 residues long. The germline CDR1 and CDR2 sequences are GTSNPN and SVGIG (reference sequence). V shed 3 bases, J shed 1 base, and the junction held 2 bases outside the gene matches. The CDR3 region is CAWSPGGNTGELFF. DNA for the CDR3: TGTGCCTGGAGCCCGGGGGGGAACACCGGGGAGCTGTTTTTT.

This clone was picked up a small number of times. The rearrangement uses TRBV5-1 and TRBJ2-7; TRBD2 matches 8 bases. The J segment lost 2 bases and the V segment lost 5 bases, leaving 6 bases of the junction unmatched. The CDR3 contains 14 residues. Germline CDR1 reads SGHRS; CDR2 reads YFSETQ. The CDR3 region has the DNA TGCGCCAGCAGTCAGGCGGGGGGTACCTACGAGCAGTACTTC. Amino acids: CASSQAGGTYEQYF. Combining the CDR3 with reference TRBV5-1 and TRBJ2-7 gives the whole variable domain KAGVTQTPRYLIKTRGQQVTLSCSPISGHRSVSWYQQTPGQGLQFLFEYFSETQRNKGNFPGRFSGRQFSNSRSEMNVSTLELGDSALYLCASSQAGGTYEQYFGPGTRLTVT.

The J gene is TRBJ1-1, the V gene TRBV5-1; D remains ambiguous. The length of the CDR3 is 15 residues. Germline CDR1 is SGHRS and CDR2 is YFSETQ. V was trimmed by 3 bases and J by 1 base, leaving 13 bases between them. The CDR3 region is CASSWHGKSNTEAFF. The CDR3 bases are TGCGCCAGCAGCTGGCACGGGAAATCGAACACTGAAGCTTTCTTT. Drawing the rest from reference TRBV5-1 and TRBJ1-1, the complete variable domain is KAGVTQTPRYLIKTRGQQVTLSCSPISGHRSVSWYQQTPGQGLQFLFEYFSETQRNKGNFPGRFSGRQFSNSRSEMNVSTLELGDSALYLCASSWHGKSNTEAFFGQGTRLTVV.